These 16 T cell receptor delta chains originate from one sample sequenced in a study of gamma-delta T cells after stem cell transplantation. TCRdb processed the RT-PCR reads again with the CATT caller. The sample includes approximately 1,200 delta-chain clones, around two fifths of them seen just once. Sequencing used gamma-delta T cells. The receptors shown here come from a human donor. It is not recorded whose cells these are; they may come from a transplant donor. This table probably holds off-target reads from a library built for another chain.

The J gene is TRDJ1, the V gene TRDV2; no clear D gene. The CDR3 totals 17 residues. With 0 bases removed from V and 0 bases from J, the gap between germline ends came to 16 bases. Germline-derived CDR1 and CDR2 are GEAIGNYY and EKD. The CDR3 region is CACDTVGPQPYTDKLIF. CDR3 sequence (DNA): TGTGCCTGTGACACCGTCGGCCCCCAACCTTACACCGATAAACTCATCTTT.

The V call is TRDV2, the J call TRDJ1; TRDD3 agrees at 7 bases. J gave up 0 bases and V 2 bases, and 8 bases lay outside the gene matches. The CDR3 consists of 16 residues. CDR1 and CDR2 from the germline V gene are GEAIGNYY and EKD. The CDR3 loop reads CACDNLGAPNTDKLIF. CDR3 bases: TGTGCCTGTGACAACCTGGGGGCCCCCAACACCGATAAACTCATCTTT.

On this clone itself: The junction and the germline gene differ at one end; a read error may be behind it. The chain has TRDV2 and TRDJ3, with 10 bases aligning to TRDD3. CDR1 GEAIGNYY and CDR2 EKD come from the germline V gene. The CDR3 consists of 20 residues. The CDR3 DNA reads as TGTGCCCGTGACACCGTACTGGGGGATGCCAGCTCCTGGGACACCCGACAGATGTTTTTC. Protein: CARDTVLGDASSWDTRQMFF.

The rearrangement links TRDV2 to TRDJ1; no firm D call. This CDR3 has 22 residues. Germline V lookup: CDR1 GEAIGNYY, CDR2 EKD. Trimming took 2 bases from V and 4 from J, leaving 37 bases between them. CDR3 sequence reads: CACDNVRLSITVVTTSLDKLIF. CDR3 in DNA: TGTGCCTGTGACAACGTAAGACTTTCAATTACTGTGGTTACAACATCCCTCGATAAACTCATCTTT.

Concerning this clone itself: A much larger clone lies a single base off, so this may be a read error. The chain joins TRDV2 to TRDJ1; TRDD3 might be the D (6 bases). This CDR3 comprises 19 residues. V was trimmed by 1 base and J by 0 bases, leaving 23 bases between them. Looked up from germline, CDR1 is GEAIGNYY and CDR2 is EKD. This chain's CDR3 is CACDTVGRGRIRDTDKLIF. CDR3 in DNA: TGTGCCTGTGACACAGTGGGCCGGGGGAGAATCAGGGACACCGATAAACTCATCTTT.

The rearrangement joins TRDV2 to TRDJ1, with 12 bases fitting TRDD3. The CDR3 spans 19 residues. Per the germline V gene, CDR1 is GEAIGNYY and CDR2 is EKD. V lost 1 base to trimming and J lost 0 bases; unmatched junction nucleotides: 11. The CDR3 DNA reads TGTGCCTGTGACACTCTTGGTACTGGGGGATACTCGTACACCGATAAACTCATCTTT. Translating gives CACDTLGTGGYSYTDKLIF.

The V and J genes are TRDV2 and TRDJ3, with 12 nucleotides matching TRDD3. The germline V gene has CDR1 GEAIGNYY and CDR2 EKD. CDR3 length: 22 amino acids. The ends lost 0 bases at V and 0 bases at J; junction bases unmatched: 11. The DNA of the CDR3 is TGTGCCTGTGACACCGGTGGGCTGGGGGATACGGCCAGCTCCTGGGACACCCGACAGATGTTTTTC. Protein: CACDTGGLGDTASSWDTRQMFF.

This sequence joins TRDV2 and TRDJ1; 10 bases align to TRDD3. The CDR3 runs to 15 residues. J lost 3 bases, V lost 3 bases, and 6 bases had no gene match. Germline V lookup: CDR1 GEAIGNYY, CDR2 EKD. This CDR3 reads CACDLLGDEADKLIF. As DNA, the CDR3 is TGTGCCTGTGACTTACTGGGGGATGAGGCCGATAAACTCATCTTT.

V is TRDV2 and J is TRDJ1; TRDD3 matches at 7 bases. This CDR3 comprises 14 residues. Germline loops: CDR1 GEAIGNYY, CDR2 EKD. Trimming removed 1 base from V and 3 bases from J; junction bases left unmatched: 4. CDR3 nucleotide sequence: TGTGCCTGTGACACTCTGGGGGGATCCGATAAACTCATCTTT. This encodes CACDTLGGSDKLIF.

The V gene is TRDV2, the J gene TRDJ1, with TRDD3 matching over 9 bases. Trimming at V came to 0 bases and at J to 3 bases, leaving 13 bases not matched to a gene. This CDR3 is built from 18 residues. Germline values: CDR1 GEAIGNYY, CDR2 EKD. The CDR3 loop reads CACDTLGTGGHPPDKLIF. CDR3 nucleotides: TGTGCCTGTGACACCCTCGGTACTGGGGGACACCCCCCCGATAAACTCATCTTT.

The chain's CDR3 is CACDVLGDLNTDKLIF. CDR3 DNA: TGTGCCTGTGATGTACTGGGGGACCTCAACACCGATAAACTCATCTTT. The chain links TRDV2 to TRDJ1; 9 bases are a match to TRDD3. The V gene's germline CDR1 is GEAIGNYY and CDR2 EKD. CDR3 size: 16 residues. V trimming: 4 bases; J trimming: 0 bases; junction bases outside the gene matches: 8.

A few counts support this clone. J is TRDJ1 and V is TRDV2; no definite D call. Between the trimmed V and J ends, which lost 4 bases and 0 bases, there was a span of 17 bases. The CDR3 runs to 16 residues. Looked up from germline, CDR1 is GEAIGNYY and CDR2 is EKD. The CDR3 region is CACDPLSDSHTDKLIF. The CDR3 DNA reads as TGTGCCTGTGATCCCCTGTCGGACAGTCACACCGATAAACTCATCTTT.

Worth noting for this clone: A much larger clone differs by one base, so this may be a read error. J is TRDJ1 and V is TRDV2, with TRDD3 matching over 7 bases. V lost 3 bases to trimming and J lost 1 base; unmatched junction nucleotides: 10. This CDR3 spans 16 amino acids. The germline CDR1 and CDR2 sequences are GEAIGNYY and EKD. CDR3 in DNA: TGTGCCTGTGACGCCCTCAATCGGGATACCACCGATAAACTCATCTTT. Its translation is CACDALNRDTTDKLIF.

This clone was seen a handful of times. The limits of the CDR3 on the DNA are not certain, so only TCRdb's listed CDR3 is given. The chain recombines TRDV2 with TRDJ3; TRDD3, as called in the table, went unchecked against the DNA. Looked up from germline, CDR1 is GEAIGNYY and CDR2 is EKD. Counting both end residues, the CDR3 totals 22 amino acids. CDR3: CACDTAPFGDGRSSWDTRQMFF.

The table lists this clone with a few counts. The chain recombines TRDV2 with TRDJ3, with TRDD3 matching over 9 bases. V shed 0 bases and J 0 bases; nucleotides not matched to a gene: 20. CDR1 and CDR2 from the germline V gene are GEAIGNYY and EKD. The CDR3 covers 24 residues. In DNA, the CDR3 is TGTGCCTGTGACACCGTCACTTCATCGATACTGGGGGACATTAGCTCCTGGGACACCCGACAGATGTTTTTC. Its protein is CACDTVTSSILGDISSWDTRQMFF.

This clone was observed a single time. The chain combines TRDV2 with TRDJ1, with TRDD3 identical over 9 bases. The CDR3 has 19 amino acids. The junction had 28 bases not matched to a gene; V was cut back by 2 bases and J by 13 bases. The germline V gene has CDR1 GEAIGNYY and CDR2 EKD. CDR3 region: CACDSVGDNDLADKGVPIF. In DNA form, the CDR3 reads TGTGCCTGTGACAGCGTGGGGGATAATGACCTGGCGGATAAGGGGGTGCCCATCTTT.